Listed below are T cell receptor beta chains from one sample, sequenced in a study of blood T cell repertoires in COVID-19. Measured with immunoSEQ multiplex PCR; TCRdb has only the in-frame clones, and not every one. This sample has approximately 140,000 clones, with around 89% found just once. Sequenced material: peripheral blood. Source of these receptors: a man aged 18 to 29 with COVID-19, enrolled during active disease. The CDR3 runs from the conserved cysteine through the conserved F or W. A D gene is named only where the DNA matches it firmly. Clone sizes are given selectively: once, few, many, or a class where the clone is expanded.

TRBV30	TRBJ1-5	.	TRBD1	CAWSEDRGSDQPQHF	TGTGCCTGGAGTGAGGACAGGGGAAGCGATCAGCCCCAGCATTTT
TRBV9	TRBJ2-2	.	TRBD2	CASSERGLHTGELFF	TGTGCCAGCAGCGAGAGGGGACTACACACCGGGGAGCTGTTTTTT
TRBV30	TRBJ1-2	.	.	CAWIQKAGYTF	TGTGCCTGGATCCAGAAAGCGGGCTACACCTTC
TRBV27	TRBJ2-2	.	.	CASRSRDFNTGELFF	TGTGCCAGCAGGAGCCGGGACTTTAACACCGGGGAGCTGTTTTTT
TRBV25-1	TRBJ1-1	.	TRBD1	CASSAYRGNTEAFF	TGTGCCAGCAGTGCCTACAGGGGTAACACTGAAGCTTTCTTT
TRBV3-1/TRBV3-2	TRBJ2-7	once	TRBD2	CASSQEWAGDHPYEQYF	TGTGCCAGCAGCCAAGAATGGGCGGGAGACCACCCCTACGAGCAGTACTTC
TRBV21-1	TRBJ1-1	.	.	CASSLCRGSISEAFF	TGTGCCAGCAGCCTTTGCAGGGGTAGTATCTCTGAAGCTTTCTTT
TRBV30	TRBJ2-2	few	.	CAWSGPPPGRRYIGELFF	TGTGCCTGGAGTGGCCCCCCCCCGGGCAGGAGGTATATCGGGGAGCTGTTTTTT
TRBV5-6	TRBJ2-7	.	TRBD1	CASTPTGTAPYEQYF	TGTGCCAGCACCCCGACCGGGACAGCTCCCTACGAGCAGTACTTC
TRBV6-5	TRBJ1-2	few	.	CASRSTPLNYGYTF	TGTGCCAGCAGATCGACACCACTCAACTATGGCTACACCTTC
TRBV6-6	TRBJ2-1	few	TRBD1	CASTGERQGVYNEQFF	TGTGCCAGCACTGGGGAAAGGCAGGGGGTTTACAATGAGCAGTTCTTC
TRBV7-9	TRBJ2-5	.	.	CASSPGDQETQYF	TGTGCCAGCAGCCCGGGGGACCAAGAGACCCAGTACTTC
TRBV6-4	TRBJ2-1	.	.	CASSDSGVLEEQFF	TGTGCCAGCAGTGACTCTGGAGTTTTGGAAGAGCAGTTCTTC
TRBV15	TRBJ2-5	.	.	CATSGGRTQYF	TGTGCCACCAGCGGAGGTCGGACCCAGTACTTC
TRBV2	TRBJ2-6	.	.	CASRETSSGANVLTF	TGTGCCAGCAGAGAGACAAGCTCTGGGGCCAACGTCCTGACTTTC
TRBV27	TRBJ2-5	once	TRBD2	CASRPSGGETQYF	TGTGCCAGCAGACCTAGCGGGGGAGAGACCCAGTACTTC
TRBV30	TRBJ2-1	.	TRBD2	CAWSGIKGLVFREQFF	TGTGCCTGGAGTGGGATTAAGGGACTAGTATTCCGTGAGCAGTTCTTC
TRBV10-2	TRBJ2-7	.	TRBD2	CASRDSSGSFYEQYF	TGCGCCAGCAGGGATTCTAGCGGGAGTTTCTACGAGCAGTACTTC
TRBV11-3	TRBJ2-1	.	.	CASSLGASEQFF	TGTGCCAGCAGCTTAGGGGCCAGCGAGCAGTTCTTC
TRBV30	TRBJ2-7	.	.	CAWSLLQGFYEQYF	TGTGCCTGGAGTCTTCTTCAGGGGTTCTACGAGCAGTACTTC
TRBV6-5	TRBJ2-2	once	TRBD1	CASNRGREVGELFF	TGTGCCAGCAACAGGGGGCGAGAGGTCGGGGAGCTGTTTTTT
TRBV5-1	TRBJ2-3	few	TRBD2	CASSLEAGDTDTQYF	TGCGCCAGCAGCTTGGAAGCGGGAGACACAGATACGCAGTATTTT
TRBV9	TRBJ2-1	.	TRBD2	CASSVVAGAYNEQFF	TGTGCCAGCAGCGTAGTTGCGGGAGCCTACAATGAGCAGTTCTTC
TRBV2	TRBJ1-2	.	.	CASKFRGDYGYTF	TGTGCCAGCAAATTCAGGGGTGATTATGGCTACACCTTC
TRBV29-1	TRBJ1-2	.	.	CSVGPTPGYTF	TGCAGCGTTGGGCCAACACCTGGCTACACCTTC
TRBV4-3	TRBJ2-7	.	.	CASSQDRYAFEQYF	TGCGCCAGCAGCCAAGATCGCTACGCCTTTGAGCAGTACTTC